This T cell receptor (beta chain) was captured in a study of T cell responses to AZD1222 COVID-19 vaccine. Regarding the study as a whole: Spike-specific TCR breadth and depth were elevated following two AZD1222 doses.

Using immunoSEQ multiplex PCR, the repertoire was profiled, and TCRdb retains in-frame clones only, with some absent. Of approximately 100,000 clones in the sample, roughly 86% were seen once. The CDR3 is 16 residues long. CDR1 and CDR2 from the germline V gene are MDHEN and SYDVKM. Trimming cost V 4 bases and J 1 base, with 14 bases left between them. There are a few counts of this clone. The antigen is unknown. This sequence joins TRBV28 and TRBJ1-5, with D possibly TRBD1 on 6 matching bases. This specimen was peripheral blood, taken on day 0 of MenACWY control vaccination. The clonotype comes from an adult in good health. Written as DNA, the CDR3 is TGTGCCAGCAGTTGGTCGGCAGGGGTGAGCAATCAGCCCCAGCATTTT. It specifies CASSWSAGVSNQPQHF.